The 27 T cell receptor beta chains below were found in one sample sequenced in a study of regulatory T cells in long-lasting Graves disease. Arm-PCR with iRepertoire HTBI primers amplified the CDR3 regions for these TCR beta libraries. In TCRdb, the multiplex PCR reads were re-called with MiXCR into one record per CDR3 protein. The table has a few hundred thousand distinct CDR3 sequences, about a quarter seen once. This sample's time point: persistent/refractory GD, antithyroid drugs over 5 years with positive TRAb. The TCR library was made from RNA that had been extracted from PBMCs in TRIzol. The input for sequencing was peripheral blood mononuclear cells (PBMCs), taken when the disease was refractory, from a patient treated with antithyroid drugs. Every receptor here comes from a female donor with Graves disease.

This clonotype turned up a few times. The chain recombines TRBV12-3 or TRBV12-4 with TRBJ1-5, with 7 bases aligning to TRBD1. The CDR3 has 13 amino acids. Trimming cost V 6 bases and J 7 bases; bases outside gene matches: 6. The CDR3 reads CASRPTGNQPQHF. CDR3 nucleotide sequence: TGTGCCAGCAGACCGACAGGGAACCAGCCCCAGCATTTT.

This chain uses TRBV3-1 with TRBJ2-3; D not resolved. V lost 10 bases, J lost 1 base, and 12 bases lay in between. The germline V gene has CDR1 LGHDT and CDR2 YNNKEL (reference sequence). The CDR3 length is 13 residues. CDR3: CATRTLGTDTQYF. In DNA form, the CDR3 reads TGTGCCACCCGGACCCTGGGCACAGATACGCAGTATTTT.

As regards this clonotype: This may stem from a read error, because a much larger clone lies one nucleotide away. V usage is TRBV28 and J usage is TRBJ2-7; D is perhaps TRBD1 (6 bases). The CDR3 runs 14 residues. Germline lookup yields CDR1 MDHEN and CDR2 SYDVKM. The CDR3 sequence: CTSSSSGQIYEQYF. The DNA of the CDR3 is TGTACCAGCAGTTCCAGCGGACAGATTTACGAGCAGTACTTC.

This clonotype turned up a few times. The chain recombines TRBV28 with TRBJ1-2, with 8 bases identical to TRBD1. In germline, CDR1 is MDHEN, CDR2 SYDVKM. Trimming removed 0 bases from V and 4 bases from J; junction bases left unmatched: 4. CDR3 length: 15 amino acids. CDR3 in DNA: TGTGCCAGCAGTTTATGGGCAGGGGGCGGCTATGGCTACACCTTC. Translating gives CASSLWAGGGYGYTF.

The CDR3 spells CSPDLAKNIQYF. CDR3 in DNA: TGCAGCCCCGACCTAGCCAAAAACATTCAGTACTTC. This chain joins TRBV20-1 and TRBJ2-4; D is ambiguous. Germline loops: CDR1 DFQATT, CDR2 SNEGSKA (reference sequence). The length of the CDR3 is 12 residues.

This sequence joins TRBV24-1 and TRBJ1-5; TRBD1 aligns across 8 bases. Germline lookup yields CDR1 KGHDR and CDR2 SFDVKD. There are 17 residues in the CDR3. J lost 0 bases, V lost 3 bases, and 6 bases had no gene match. CDR3 region: CATSDNGQGYSNQPQHF. The DNA of the CDR3 is TGTGCCACCAGTGATAACGGACAGGGCTATAGCAATCAGCCCCAGCATTTT.

This clonotype was recorded a few times. The chain is built from TRBV19 and TRBJ2-6, with D maybe TRBD2 (6 bases). Germline V gives CDR1 LNHDA, CDR2 SQIVND (reference sequence). The CDR3 length is 15 residues. The V end was cut by 5 bases, the J end by 3 bases, with 11 bases between. CDR3 nucleotide sequence: TGTGCCAGTAGTGATCAGGGAGGTGGGGCCAACGTCCTGACTTTC. Protein sequence: CASSDQGGGANVLTF.

This clonotype was observed many times. The gene calls are TRBV6-1 and TRBJ2-6, with D perhaps TRBD2 (6 bases). CDR1 MNHNS and CDR2 SASEGT come from the germline V gene. Trimming cost V 7 bases and J 1 base, with 17 bases left between them. The CDR3 covers 17 residues. CDR3 sequence: CASIDGGLTSGANVLTF. The CDR3, as DNA: TGTGCCAGCATTGACGGGGGTCTGACGTCTGGGGCCAACGTCCTGACTTTC.

This clonotype was picked up a small number of times. The J gene is TRBJ1-6, the V gene TRBV20-1; D possibly corresponds to TRBD1 (6 bases). The CDR3 runs 14 residues. Trimming pared 4 bases from V and 0 bases from J, leaving 7 bases between. Germline V gives CDR1 DFQATT, CDR2 SNEGSKA (reference sequence). The CDR3 region has the DNA TGCAGTGCTACAGGGGCCTCCTATAATTCACCCCTCCACTTT. Residues: CSATGASYNSPLHF.

This chain connects TRBV29-1 to TRBJ2-7; D is ambiguous. CDR1 is SQVTM and CDR2 is ANQGSEA in the germline V gene. The CDR3 sequence is 15 residues long. Trimming pared 2 bases from V and 3 bases from J, leaving 17 bases between. The CDR3 DNA sequence: TGCAGCGTTGAAATTCCGTTCGGCTTGGGCTACGAGCAGTACTTC. The encoded protein is CSVEIPFGLGYEQYF.

The V and J genes are TRBV18 and TRBJ1-1; TRBD1 agrees at 9 bases. The ends lost 4 bases at V and 5 bases at J; junction bases unmatched: 8. Germline CDR1 and CDR2: KGHSH and LQKENI. The CDR3 consists of 15 residues. The CDR3 protein is CASSLRQGETTEAFF. In DNA form, the CDR3 reads TGTGCCAGCTCACTGAGACAGGGGGAAACAACTGAAGCTTTCTTT.

Concerning this clonotype: With a much larger clone just one base away, this may be a read error. The rearrangement uses TRBV6-1 and TRBJ1-2; D may be TRBD1 (5 bases). CDR3 length equals 14 residues. In germline, CDR1 is MNHNS, CDR2 SASEGT. CDR3 DNA: TGTGCCGGCAGCCAGGGCGAACCTAACTATGGCTACACCTTC. Translation gives CAGSQGEPNYGYTF.

This chain connects TRBV5-1 to TRBJ2-7, with 8 bases that match TRBD2. The CDR3 loop spans 14 amino acids. The V and J ends lost 0 bases and 2 bases, in that order; junction bases with no gene match: 1. Per the germline V gene, CDR1 is SGHRS and CDR2 is YFSETQ. CDR3 nucleotides: TGCGCCAGCAGCTTGGGCGGGAGGCCCTACGAGCAGTACTTC. It yields the protein CASSLGGRPYEQYF.

This clonotype has a count of ten or more. V and J are TRBV11-2 and TRBJ2-5; tentative D call: TRBD1 (6 bases). Per the germline V gene, CDR1 is SGHAT and CDR2 is FQNNGV. The V end lost 1 base, the J end lost 2 bases, and 14 bases lay between the germline ends. The CDR3 consists of 16 residues. Here the CDR3 DNA reads TGTGCCAGCAGCTTAGTGGTGACAGGACTTCAAGAGACCCAGTACTTC. Its translation: CASSLVVTGLQETQYF.

This clonotype was found a few times. This chain joins TRBV10-3 and TRBJ1-2; D not resolved. The V end was cut by 6 bases, the J end by 2 bases, with 10 bases between. Germline loops: CDR1 ENHRY, CDR2 SYGVKD. The length of the CDR3 is 13 residues. CDR3 residues: CAISPGQNYGYTF. For the CDR3, the DNA is TGTGCCATCAGCCCTGGGCAAAACTATGGCTACACCTTC.

V usage is TRBV25-1 and J usage is TRBJ2-1; 12 nucleotides agree with TRBD2. V shed 6 bases, J shed 8 bases, and the junction held 8 bases outside the gene matches. The CDR3 runs to 15 residues. The germline V gene has CDR1 MGHDK and CDR2 SYGVNS. The CDR3 protein is CASRPTSGRGHEQFF. As DNA, the CDR3 is TGTGCCAGCAGGCCGACTAGCGGGAGAGGGCATGAGCAGTTCTTC. Using reference TRBV25-1 and TRBJ2-1 for the parts outside the CDR3, the full variable domain is EADIYQTPRYLVIGTGKKITLECSQTMGHDKMYWYQQDPGMELHLIHYSYGVNSTEKGDLSSESTVSRIRTEHFPLTLESARPSHTSQYLCASRPTSGRGHEQFFGPGTRLTVL.

The chain recombines TRBV6-5 with TRBJ1-3, with D possibly matching TRBD1 (5 bases). From germline, CDR1 is MNHEY and CDR2 SVGAGI. V was trimmed by 4 bases and J by 0 bases, leaving 10 bases between them. This CDR3 contains 15 residues. The CDR3 DNA follows: TGTGCCAGCAGTTCGAGGACACTCTCTGGAAACACCATATATTTT. Translated, it gives CASSSRTLSGNTIYF.

This clonotype occurred once. V usage is TRBV18 and J usage is TRBJ2-7; 11 bases map to TRBD1. From germline, CDR1 is KGHSH and CDR2 LQKENI. The ends lost 1 base at V and 3 bases at J; junction bases unmatched: 8. The CDR3 consists of 17 residues. For the CDR3, the DNA is TGTGCCAGCTCACCACTGGGACAGGGGGTAGGACTCTACGAGCAGTACTTC. Amino acid sequence: CASSPLGQGVGLYEQYF.

V is TRBV7-9 and J is TRBJ2-5; D possibly uses TRBD1 or TRBD2 (6 bases each). This CDR3 comprises 14 residues. Trimming cost V 6 bases and J 5 bases, with 16 bases left between them. Germline V CDR1 and CDR2: SEHNR, FQNEAQ (reference sequence). The chain's CDR3 is CASSRTVRGETQYF. CDR3 DNA: TGTGCCAGCAGTAGGACAGTCCGGGGGGAGACCCAGTACTTC.

The sample holds many counts of this clonotype. V and J are TRBV12-3 or TRBV12-4 and TRBJ1-2; D is ambiguous. The CDR3 totals 14 residues. Trimming removed 5 bases from V and 2 bases from J, with 12 bases in between. The CDR3 region has the DNA TGTGCCAGCAGTACTCATCAGGCCAACTATGGCTACACCTTC. Its translation is CASSTHQANYGYTF.

V usage is TRBV10-3 and J usage is TRBJ2-7; TRBD2 matches at 13 bases. V lost 7 bases and J lost 7; bases outside the gene matches: 16. The CDR3 is 17 residues long. Germline CDR1 ENHRY, CDR2 SYGVKD. The DNA of the CDR3 is TGTGCCATCACAGGGGATGGACTAGCGGGAGTCGTCGGGGAGCAGTACTTC. Residues: CAITGDGLAGVVGEQYF.

As regards this clonotype: A clone one base away is much larger, so this may be a read error. The conserved phenylalanine or tryptophan normally closing the CDR3 is absent here, so this likely arose from a read error. The chain recombines TRBV28 with TRBJ2-7; D is unresolved. The CDR3 totals 14 residues. The V gene's germline CDR1 is MDHEN and CDR2 SYDVKM. The V end lost 3 bases, the J end lost 2 bases, and 11 bases lay between the germline ends. The CDR3 loop reads CASSFSPNPYEQYL. Here the CDR3 DNA reads TGTGCCAGCAGTTTTTCCCCCAACCCCTACGAGCAGTACCTC.

This clonotype was seen repeatedly, ten times or more. The chain couples TRBV7-2 to TRBJ2-7; TRBD1 matches 8 bases. V shed 3 bases and J 6 bases; nucleotides not matched to a gene: 7. Germline-derived CDR1 and CDR2 are SGHTA and FQGNSA. There are 14 residues in the CDR3. CDR3 DNA sequence: TGTGCCAGCAGCTTTGGACAGGGACTTGGCGAGCAGTACTTC. It codes for CASSFGQGLGEQYF. Drawing the rest from reference TRBV7-2 and TRBJ2-7, the complete variable domain is GAGVSQSPSNKVTEKGKDVELRCDPISGHTALYWYRQSLGQGLEFLIYFQGNSAPDKSGLPSDRFSAERTGGSVSTLTIQRTQQEDSAVYLCASSFGQGLGEQYFGPGTRLTVT.

On this clonotype: A read error may explain this, as a much larger clone is one base away. This rearrangement joins TRBV2 to TRBJ1-2; D gene unclear. The CDR3 is made up of 14 amino acids. Germline V gene data show CDR1 as SNHLY and CDR2 as FYNNEI. The CDR3 loop is CASSETGIDYGDTF. The CDR3 nucleotides read TGTGCCAGCAGTGAAACGGGAATCGACTATGGCGACACCTTC.

About this clonotype: One base away lies a much larger clone, so this may be a sequencing read error. J is TRBJ1-1 and V is TRBV6-1; D gene uncertain. The germline CDR1 and CDR2 sequences are MNHNS and SASEGT. The CDR3 extends over 15 amino acids. The V gene lost 2 bases and the J gene lost 2 bases, with 12 bases spanning the gap. Here the CDR3 reads CASSEYSQLNTEAFF. The CDR3 DNA follows: TGTGCCAGCAGTGAATACAGCCAGTTAAACACTGAAGCTTTCTTT.

In its sample, this clonotype was seen many times. This chain uses TRBV6-1 with TRBJ2-7; the match to TRBD1 covers 9 bases. CDR1 is MNHNS, CDR2 SASEGT, per germline. The CDR3 is made up of 15 amino acids. Unmatched junction bases numbered 14, after V lost 8 bases and J lost 6 bases. CDR3 residues: CASGTGTLPLFEQYF. CDR3 nucleotide sequence: TGTGCCAGCGGGACAGGGACTCTCCCCCTTTTCGAGCAGTACTTC.

At least ten counts were recorded for this clonotype. The rearrangement links TRBV25-1 to TRBJ2-5; D may be TRBD2 (6 bases). V lost 1 base to trimming and J lost 1 base, with 16 bases between them. CDR1 MGHDK and CDR2 SYGVNS come from the germline V gene. CDR3 length: 17 residues. CDR3 coding DNA: TGTGCCAGCAGTGAATGGCTTAGCGGCACAACCCAAGAGACCCAGTACTTC. It encodes CASSEWLSGTTQETQYF.